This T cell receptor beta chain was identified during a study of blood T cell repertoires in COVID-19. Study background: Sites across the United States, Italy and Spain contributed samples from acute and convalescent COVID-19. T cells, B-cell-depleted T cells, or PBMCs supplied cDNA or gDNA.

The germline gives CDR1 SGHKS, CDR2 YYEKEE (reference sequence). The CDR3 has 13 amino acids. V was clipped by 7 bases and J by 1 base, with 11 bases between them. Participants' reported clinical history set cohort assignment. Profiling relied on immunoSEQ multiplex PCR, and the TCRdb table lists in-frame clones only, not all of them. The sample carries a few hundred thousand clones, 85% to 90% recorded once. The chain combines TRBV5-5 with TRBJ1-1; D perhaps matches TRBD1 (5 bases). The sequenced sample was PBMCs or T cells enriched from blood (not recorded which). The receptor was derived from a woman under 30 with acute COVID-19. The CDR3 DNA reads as TGTGCCAGCGCCCGGGACTCGAACACTGAAGCTTTCTTT. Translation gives CASARDSNTEAFF.